The 29 T cell receptor beta chains presented below share a single source sample, sequenced in a study of T cell responses to AZD1222 COVID-19 vaccine. Measured with immunoSEQ multiplex PCR; TCRdb has only the in-frame clones, and not every one. The sample lists about 120,000 clones, about 85% occurring once. This sample comprised peripheral blood, obtained on day 0 of AZD1222 vaccination. These receptors were taken from an adult in good health.

This chain links TRBV19 with TRBJ1-1; 10 bases match TRBD1. Trimming cost V 6 bases and J 4 bases; bases outside gene matches: 14. CDR3 length equals 17 residues. From germline, CDR1 is LNHDA and CDR2 SQIVND (reference sequence). CDR3 DNA: TGTGCCAGTAGCCCGCCGGGACAGGGGCCTCAGGGCACTGAAGCTTTCTTT. Its translation is CASSPPGQGPQGTEAFF.

As concerns this clone: Compared with germline, one end of the junction differs, possibly owing to a read error. The V and J genes are TRBV6-1 and TRBJ1-2, with 9 bases that match TRBD1. This CDR3 has 15 residues. Per the germline V gene, CDR1 is MNHNS and CDR2 is SASEGT. The DNA for the CDR3 is TGTGCCAGCAGTGAAGCGTGGGGACAGGGCTATCGCTACACCTTC. Encoded protein: CASSEAWGQGYRYTF.

V and J are TRBV29-1 and TRBJ1-1, with 9 bases fitting TRBD1. CDR1 SQVTM and CDR2 ANQGSEA come from the germline V gene. The junction had 6 bases not matched to a gene; V was cut back by 6 bases and J by 7 bases. The CDR3 has 12 amino acids. CDR3: CSVAGQGSEAFF. DNA for the CDR3: TGCAGCGTAGCGGGACAGGGTAGTGAAGCTTTCTTT.

The gene calls are TRBV24-1 and TRBJ1-2, with no clear D. The CDR3 has 14 amino acids. Per the germline V gene, CDR1 is KGHDR and CDR2 is SFDVKD. The V and J ends lost 5 bases and 6 bases respectively, with 15 bases between them. CDR3 loop: CATSAEGVTDGYTF. For the CDR3, the DNA is TGTGCCACCAGTGCAGAAGGAGTCACCGATGGCTACACCTTC.

The chain couples TRBV28 to TRBJ1-2; D gene unclear. This CDR3 has 14 amino acids. Per the germline V gene, CDR1 is MDHEN and CDR2 is SYDVKM. Trimming took 5 bases from V and 2 from J, leaving 12 bases between them. The CDR3 nucleotides read TGTGCCAGCAGTCTGGGGAACAGCAACTATGGCTACACCTTC. This translates into CASSLGNSNYGYTF.

The J gene is TRBJ1-5, the V gene TRBV28, with D perhaps TRBD1 (5 bases). CDR1 and CDR2 (germline): MDHEN, SYDVKM. This CDR3 is built from 14 residues. The V end was cut by 7 bases, the J end by 1 base, with 11 bases between. For the CDR3, the DNA is TGTGCCAGCACCATCCCAGGGAGCAATCAGCCCCAGCATTTT. Protein sequence: CASTIPGSNQPQHF.

The CDR3 DNA reads TGTGCCAGCACCCTGGACATGGGGGAGCGGAATGAGCAGTTCTTC. This translates into CASTLDMGERNEQFF. The chain has TRBV28 and TRBJ2-1; D possibly matches TRBD1 or TRBD2 (5 bases each). Trimming left V 7 bases short and J 7 bases short, with 20 bases between. Germline assignment: CDR1 MDHEN and CDR2 SYDVKM. CDR3 length equals 15 residues.

This clone was picked up a small number of times. The J gene is TRBJ1-5, the V gene TRBV5-8; 9 bases line up with TRBD1. This CDR3 contains 16 residues. J lost 0 bases, V lost 5 bases, and 6 bases had no gene match. The germline gives CDR1 SGHTS, CDR2 YDEGEE. Here the CDR3 DNA reads TGTGCCAGCAGTTTATGGACAGGGGCTAGCAATCAGCCCCAGCATTTT. Translated: CASSLWTGASNQPQHF.

The J gene is TRBJ2-1, the V gene TRBV7-9; unclear D gene. V lost 4 bases to trimming and J lost 1 base, with 5 bases between them. Germline CDR1 and CDR2: SEHNR and FQNEAQ (reference sequence). This CDR3 comprises 13 residues. CDR3 coding DNA: TGTGCCAGCAGCTCGCGGTCCTACAATGAGCAGTTCTTC. Translating it yields CASSSRSYNEQFF.

This clone has a single count. The chain is built from TRBV24-1 and TRBJ1-1; D remains unclear. The CDR3 extends over 13 amino acids. Germline CDR1 reads KGHDR; CDR2 reads SFDVKD. Deletions cut 4 bases from V and 7 bases from J, with 12 bases between. CDR3 DNA: TGTGCCACCAGTGACACGGACCGAGATGAAGCTTTCTTT. Protein product: CATSDTDRDEAFF.

The rearrangement uses TRBV3-1 (or the pseudogene TRBV3-2) and TRBJ1-2; D remains unclear. The germline CDR1 and CDR2 sequences are LGHDT and YNNKEL (reference sequence). The CDR3 is made up of 17 amino acids. V was cut by 0 bases and J by 1 base, with 15 bases left in between. The CDR3 is CASSQDSNPRGNYGYTF. In nucleotides, the CDR3 is TGTGCCAGCAGCCAAGACTCCAATCCACGAGGTAACTATGGCTACACCTTC.

This rearrangement joins TRBV29-1 to TRBJ2-5, with 9 nucleotides matching TRBD2. From germline, CDR1 is SQVTM and CDR2 ANQGSEA. This CDR3 is built from 14 residues. V was clipped by 7 bases and J by 1 base; unmatched bases: 7. The CDR3 spells CSAGGGGLQETQYF. CDR3 nucleotides: TGCAGCGCCGGCGGGGGGGGGCTCCAAGAGACCCAGTACTTC.

This clone was seen only once. The chain uses TRBV29-1 and TRBJ1-2; TRBD1 matches at 8 bases. Germline values: CDR1 SQVTM, CDR2 ANQGSEA. Germline trimming cut 7 bases from V and 7 bases from J; bases unmatched to any gene: 11. The CDR3 runs to 13 residues. CDR3 sequence reads: CSAPRQGAGGYTF. The CDR3 coding sequence is TGCAGCGCTCCCCGGCAGGGGGCAGGTGGCTACACCTTC.

The chain couples TRBV9 to TRBJ2-7; 11 bases agree with TRBD1. Germline V lookup: CDR1 SGDLS, CDR2 YYNGEE. This CDR3 spans 15 amino acids. V shed 0 bases, J shed 3 bases, and the junction held 2 bases outside the gene matches. The CDR3 sequence is CASSVAGQGGYEQYF. Here the CDR3 DNA reads TGTGCCAGCAGCGTAGCGGGACAGGGGGGCTACGAGCAGTACTTC.

This chain joins TRBV19 and TRBJ2-2, with D unclear. The CDR3 runs 17 residues. The V end was cut by 7 bases, the J end by 5 bases, with 23 bases between. Germline V CDR1 and CDR2: LNHDA, SQIVND (reference sequence). The CDR3 nucleotides are TGTGCCAGTACCCTCCGAGCTTCCCCACCGAGGACCGGGGAGCTGTTTTTT. Protein: CASTLRASPPRTGELFF.

This chain uses TRBV30 with TRBJ2-3; no firm D call. This CDR3 is built from 12 residues. V dropped 2 bases and J dropped 6 bases, with 9 bases sitting between them. Germline assignment: CDR1 GTSNPN and CDR2 SVGIG (reference sequence). DNA for the CDR3: TGTGCCTGGAGTAGGACCCGGGATACGCAGTATTTT. Protein sequence: CAWSRTRDTQYF.

The chain joins TRBV7-3 to TRBJ2-2; D is unclear. From germline, CDR1 is SGHTA and CDR2 FQGTGA. Deletions cut 5 bases from V and 8 bases from J, with 15 bases between. This CDR3 comprises 14 residues. The CDR3 sequence: CASSPSPGVGELFF. CDR3 bases: TGTGCCAGCAGCCCCTCCCCGGGTGTAGGGGAGCTGTTTTTT.

The CDR3 loop is CASSLRLAAEQYF. The CDR3 DNA reads TGTGCCAGCAGTTTGAGATTAGCGGCCGAGCAGTACTTC. The V gene is TRBV27, the J gene TRBJ2-7; a weak D match, TRBD2 (6 bases). CDR1 and CDR2 from the germline V gene are MNHEY and SMNVEV (reference sequence). V lost 3 bases and J 6 bases, leaving 12 bases between the germline ends. The CDR3 is made up of 13 amino acids.

The chain joins TRBV10-2 to TRBJ1-1; D not certain. Deletions cut 0 bases from V and 1 base from J, with 9 bases between. The germline CDR1 and CDR2 sequences are WSHSY and SAAADI. This CDR3 spans 15 amino acids. The CDR3 DNA follows: TGCGCCAGCAGTGAGTCAACAGCTACGAACACTGAAGCTTTCTTT. Amino acid sequence: CASSESTATNTEAFF.

The V gene is TRBV5-1, the J gene TRBJ1-1; TRBD1 matches 8 bases. This CDR3 spans 14 amino acids. With 4 bases clipped from V and 5 bases from J, the junction kept 7 bases outside the gene matches. CDR1 SGHRS and CDR2 YFSETQ come from the germline V gene. The CDR3 is CASSPSGGGTEAFF. CDR3 DNA sequence: TGCGCCAGCAGCCCCTCAGGGGGCGGGACTGAAGCTTTCTTT.

V and J are TRBV12-3 or TRBV12-4 and TRBJ1-2; no reliable D call. V lost 7 bases, J lost 8 bases, and 17 bases lay in between. This CDR3 contains 13 residues. The CDR3 loop reads CASTVRGITGYTF. CDR3 sequence (DNA): TGTGCCAGCACCGTGCGGGGTATTACGGGCTACACCTTC.

The chain has TRBV5-8 and TRBJ2-5; the D is unclear. Looked up from germline, CDR1 is SGHTS and CDR2 is YDEGEE. Trimming removed 0 bases from V and 1 base from J, with 10 bases in between. There are 15 residues in the CDR3. The CDR3 spells CASSLGSSSQETQYF. For the CDR3, the DNA is TGTGCCAGCAGCTTGGGAAGTTCGTCCCAAGAGACCCAGTACTTC. Variable domain in full (rest from reference TRBV5-8 and TRBJ2-5): EAGVTQSPTHLIKTRGQQATLRCSPISGHTSVYWYQQALGLGLQFLLWYDEGEERNRGNFPPRFSGRQFPNYSSELNVNALELEDSALYLCASSLGSSSQETQYFGPGTRLLVL.

The chain employs TRBV2 and TRBJ2-7; a weak D match, TRBD2 (6 bases). Looked up from germline, CDR1 is SNHLY and CDR2 is FYNNEI. The V and J ends lost 8 bases and 0 bases respectively, with 11 bases between them. The CDR3 totals 13 residues. The CDR3 spells CASQYGSSYEQYF. The CDR3 DNA follows: TGTGCCAGCCAGTACGGGAGCTCCTACGAGCAGTACTTC.

DNA of the CDR3: TGCGCCAGCAGCTCCCCGGACAAGGCCCAATACGAGCAGTACTTC. It encodes CASSSPDKAQYEQYF. V gene TRBV5-1 combines with J gene TRBJ2-7; TRBD1 might be the D (5 bases). Germline CDR1 and CDR2: SGHRS and YFSETQ. The CDR3 extends over 15 amino acids. The V gene lost 3 bases and the J gene lost 4 bases, with 17 bases spanning the gap.

The rearrangement uses TRBV21-1 and TRBJ2-7; TRBD2, the table's D call, lacks a check against the DNA. TRBV21-1 counts as a pseudogene. The CDR3 totals 18 residues. CDR3 residues: CASSNLFQREPISYEQYF. CDR3 sequence (DNA): TGTGCCAGCAGCAATCTTTTCCAGCGGGAGCCAATCTCCTACGAGCAGTACTTC.

This chain uses TRBV6-5 with TRBJ1-1; TRBD1 agrees at 7 bases. With V trimmed by 5 bases and J by 1 base, 4 bases remained unmatched. CDR1 is MNHEY and CDR2 is SVGAGI in the germline V gene. This CDR3 spans 14 amino acids. The CDR3 sequence: CASSRQGANTEAFF. CDR3 DNA: TGTGCCAGCAGTCGACAGGGAGCGAACACTGAAGCTTTCTTT.

The genes are TRBV7-2 and TRBJ2-7; 9 bases agree with TRBD2. The germline CDR1 and CDR2 sequences are SGHTA and FQGNSA. Trimming at V came to 6 bases and at J to 7 bases, leaving 16 bases not matched to a gene. CDR3 length equals 16 residues. CDR3 loop: CASRHSGTSSLWEQYF. The CDR3, as DNA: TGTGCCAGCAGGCATTCCGGGACTAGCTCATTATGGGAGCAGTACTTC.

The V and J genes are TRBV3-1 (or the pseudogene TRBV3-2) and TRBJ2-2; 7 bases fit TRBD1. J lost 3 bases, V lost 7 bases, and 8 bases had no gene match. This CDR3 has 15 residues. Germline V gene data show CDR1 as LGHDT and CDR2 as YNNKEL (reference sequence). This chain's CDR3 is CASTPGQIHTGELFF. In DNA form, the CDR3 reads TGTGCCAGCACCCCGGGACAGATTCACACCGGGGAGCTGTTTTTT.

The chain joins TRBV30 to TRBJ1-2; D gene uncertain. The CDR3 spans 10 residues. Trimming removed 1 base at V and 3 bases at J, with 0 bases between. Germline CDR1 and CDR2: GTSNPN and SVGIG (reference sequence). The CDR3 spells CAWSDYGYTF. For the CDR3, the DNA is TGTGCCTGGAGTGACTATGGCTACACCTTC.